What follows is one T cell receptor (beta chain) and its context. TCRdb's copy holds only in-frame clones and misses some; the assay was immunoSEQ multiplex PCR. This table has around 180,000 clones, more than 80% appearing once. The sample is drawn from a study of cytomegalovirus exposure and HLA in healthy donors. The V gene's germline CDR1 is MDHEN and CDR2 SYDVKM. The CDR3 contains 20 residues. The junction had 18 bases not matched to a gene; V was cut back by 3 bases and J by 5 bases. This chain links TRBV28 with TRBJ2-2; 10 bases line up with TRBD1. Sequenced material: PBMCs. The sequence derives from a man aged 18 to 29 in good health and CMV-seropositive. CDR3: CASSFGTGAGSGRWTGELFF. The DNA for the CDR3 is TGTGCCAGCAGTTTCGGGACAGGGGCGGGGTCGGGAAGGTGGACCGGGGAGCTGTTTTTT.